These 7 T cell receptor beta chains originate from one sample sequenced in a study of shared clonotypes between healthy human individuals. The method was immunoSEQ multiplex PCR; TCRdb's version includes in-frame clones alone and lacks a portion of them. This sample carries roughly 2,000,000 clones, about 95% of them seen once, and the ten largest clones take around 1%. CD45RO negativity and positive selection for CCR7 defined naive CD8 cells, a population that excluded terminally differentiated effector memory CD45RA+ cells. The sequencing sample was made of naive CD8+ T cells sorted from blood. These receptors came from a young man in good health.

This chain uses TRBV5-6 with TRBJ2-3; 10 bases fit TRBD2. There are 16 residues in the CDR3. V lost 1 base to trimming and J lost 4 bases; unmatched junction nucleotides: 6. Germline values: CDR1 SGHDT, CDR2 YYEEEE. The CDR3 loop is CASSLWVSGGSDTQYF. The CDR3 nucleotides are TGTGCCAGCAGCTTGTGGGTTAGCGGGGGGTCAGATACGCAGTATTTT.

The chain carries TRBV7-6 and TRBJ2-7; 9 bases line up with TRBD1. The germline CDR1 and CDR2 sequences are SGHVS and FNYEAQ. With V trimmed by 3 bases and J by 0 bases, 9 bases remained unmatched. CDR3 length: 17 amino acids. CDR3 region: CASSLGLQGAGSYEQYF. The CDR3 nucleotides read TGTGCCAGCAGCTTGGGATTACAGGGGGCAGGCTCCTACGAGCAGTACTTC. The whole variable domain, filled in from reference TRBV7-6 and TRBJ2-7, reads GAGVSQSPRYKVTKRGQDVALRCDPISGHVSLYWYRQALGQGPEFLTYFNYEAQQDKSGLPNDRFSAERPEGSISTLTIQRTEQRDSAMYRCASSLGLQGAGSYEQYFGPGTRLTVT.

The rearrangement links TRBV5-4 to TRBJ2-1; the match to TRBD1 covers 10 bases. CDR1 is SGHNT and CDR2 is YYREEE in the germline V gene (reference sequence). Germline trimming cut 5 bases from V and 8 bases from J; bases unmatched to any gene: 4. The CDR3 consists of 13 residues. The CDR3 reads CASSWDRGDEQFF. The CDR3 DNA reads TGTGCCAGCAGTTGGGACAGGGGTGATGAGCAGTTCTTC. Complete variable domain (other parts from reference TRBV5-4 and TRBJ2-1): ETGVTQSPTHLIKTRGQQVTLRCSSQSGHNTVSWYQQALGQGPQFIFQYYREEENGRGNFPPRFSGLQFPNYSSELNVNALELDDSALYLCASSWDRGDEQFFGPGTRLTVL.

Concerning this clone: Within the sample, other DNA sequences also encode this same CDR3. The V call is TRBV5-1, the J call TRBJ1-1; no definite D call. CDR1 is SGHRS and CDR2 is YFSETQ in the germline V gene. Deletions cut 0 bases from V and 4 bases from J, with 4 bases between. The CDR3 contains 12 residues. In nucleotides, the CDR3 is TGCGCCAGCAGCTTGGAGGGCACTGAAGCTTTCTTT. Translation: CASSLEGTEAFF. The whole variable domain, remainder taken from reference TRBV5-1 and TRBJ1-1, is KAGVTQTPRYLIKTRGQQVTLSCSPISGHRSVSWYQQTPGQGLQFLFEYFSETQRNKGNFPGRFSGRQFSNSRSEMNVSTLELGDSALYLCASSLEGTEAFFGQGTRLTVV.

This chain links TRBV5-4 with TRBJ2-3; 10 bases match TRBD2. CDR3 length equals 18 residues. The trim removed 4 bases at V and 0 bases at J, leaving 11 bases unmatched. Germline V gene sequence: CDR1 SGHNT, CDR2 YYREEE (reference sequence). CDR3: CASSNPLTTSGSTDTQYF. The CDR3 nucleotides are TGTGCCAGCAGCAACCCGCTTACGACTAGCGGGAGCACAGATACGCAGTATTTT.

A remark on this clone: The same CDR3 also results from other DNA sequences found in this sample. The CDR3 DNA follows: TGTGCCAGCAGTTTTCGGGGTCTCTACGAGCAGTACTTC. This translates into CASSFRGLYEQYF. The rearrangement links TRBV27 to TRBJ2-7; D is perhaps TRBD2 (5 bases). Deletions cut 3 bases from V and 3 bases from J, with 9 bases between. In germline, CDR1 is MNHEY, CDR2 SMNVEV (reference sequence). This CDR3 region has 13 residues.

In this sample, this clone turned up a few times. V usage is TRBV27 and J usage is TRBJ1-6, with 9 bases lining up with TRBD1. Germline lookup yields CDR1 MNHEY and CDR2 SMNVEV (reference sequence). CDR3 length: 15 amino acids. V was clipped by 7 bases and J by 3 bases; unmatched bases: 4. The CDR3 coding sequence is TGTGCCAGCACCGAGGACAGGGGCTATAATTCACCCCTCCACTTT. It codes for CASTEDRGYNSPLHF.